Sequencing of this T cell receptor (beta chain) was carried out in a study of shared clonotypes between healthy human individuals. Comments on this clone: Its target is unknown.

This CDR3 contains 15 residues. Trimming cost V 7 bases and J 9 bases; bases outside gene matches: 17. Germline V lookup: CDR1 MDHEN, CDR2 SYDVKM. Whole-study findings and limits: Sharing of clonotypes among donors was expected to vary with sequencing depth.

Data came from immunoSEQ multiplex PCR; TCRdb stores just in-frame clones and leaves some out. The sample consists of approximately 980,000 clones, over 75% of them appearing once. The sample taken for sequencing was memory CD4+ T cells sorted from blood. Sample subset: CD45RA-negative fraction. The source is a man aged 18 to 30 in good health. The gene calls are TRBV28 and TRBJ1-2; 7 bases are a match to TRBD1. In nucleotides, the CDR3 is TGTGCCAGCATCACCTTTGGGGCAGGGGGACGACGCTACACCTTC. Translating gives CASITFGAGGRRYTF.